Included here is one T cell receptor beta chain sequence, with context. Its specific antigen is unknown. There are no base qualities to consult, and no much larger clone falls within one base. The data derive from a study of monozygotic twins with cystic fibrosis (dated by TCRdb to the early 2020s). In terms of the full investigation: Around 3 micrograms of fragmented DNA went through roughly 15 PCR cycles to produce barcoded libraries. Data for three of the twin pairs had been reported previously in another context. On the day blood was drawn, the twins' weight-for-height and FEVPerc (FEV1 disease centile) were ranked against those of the 1,060 cohort participants. The cohort included ten female and six male twin pairs, mostly children and adolescents, aged about 2.0 to 36.4 years with a median of about 8.8 years. TCR beta repertoires were compared within and between 16 monozygotic twin pairs with cystic fibrosis so that genetic influence on V and J gene usage could be assessed.

The CDR3 goes from the cysteine to the phenylalanine over 15 residues. Kept here is only the CDR3 DNA, which spans 45 bases and is read in frame from base 1. Taken from the germline V gene, the CDR1 and CDR2 loops are MNHEY and SVGAGI. V and J are truncated by 0 bases and 3 bases respectively, leaving an intervening sequence of 8 bases. Following the manufacturer's instructions, the researchers used the immunoSEQ immune profiling system to amplify TCR beta CDR3 regions via multiplex PCR. Sequencing was performed on an Illumina NextSeq system. On the study's bioinformatics: Sequence data were processed on the immunoSEQ Analyzer platform, and clonality was calculated as the square root of Simpson's index of productive rearrangements. Similarity in V and J usage was measured by Jensen-Shannon distance, and OLGA was used to compute CDR3 generation probabilities. Shared CDR3 sequences were searched in the immuneACCESS database (August 2020) and in VDJdb (December 2020). TCRdb's version of the immuneACCESS table is confined to in-frame rearrangements and falls short of the full clone set. An unresolved V gene accounts for under half of the shortfall where checked; the remainder is of unknown origin. The V and J calls and the clone size are those of that table, but D and trimming were determined from the DNA. The sample profile shows more than 12,000 clones; approximately 84% of them were found once. The ten most abundant clones make up more than 0.85% of the sample.

Study-wide findings and limitations: Simpson clonality tended to be low (median roughly 0.01), which suggests a naive-dominated repertoire, although clonality was higher in the most severely affected patients. In 13 of 16 pairs, V gene usage most closely resembled the co-twin's, and the same held for J usage in 8 of 16 pairs, a pattern suggesting genetic constraints. Significantly higher nucleotide-identical clonotype sharing was observed within monozygotic CF twin pairs than between unrelated CF individuals (P = 0.000026, Mann-Whitney). The cohort was small, and no association was found between shared CDR3 numbers and age, concordance or disease severity.

The twin pairs came from the European Cystic Fibrosis Twin and Sibling Study Cohort, which recruited patients from more than 150 CF clinics across 14 European countries. Zygosity and CFTR genotype were verified in-house, and zygosity was tested by multiplex PCR of nine short tandem repeat loci. Peripheral blood was taken from each twin, and clinical parameters were recorded on the day of blood sampling. Phenol/chloroform extraction was used to isolate genomic DNA from peripheral blood cells, and the DNA was then kept in TE buffer at 4 degrees C. The sample was blood. The sequence was collected from a boy younger than 18 with cystic fibrosis. The V gene is TRBV6-5 and the J gene is TRBJ2-2; no D gene can be assigned with confidence. The DNA is TGTGCCAGCAGTTACTCGAATTGGCACACCGGGGAGCTGTTTTTT. Translation gives CASSYSNWHTGELFF.